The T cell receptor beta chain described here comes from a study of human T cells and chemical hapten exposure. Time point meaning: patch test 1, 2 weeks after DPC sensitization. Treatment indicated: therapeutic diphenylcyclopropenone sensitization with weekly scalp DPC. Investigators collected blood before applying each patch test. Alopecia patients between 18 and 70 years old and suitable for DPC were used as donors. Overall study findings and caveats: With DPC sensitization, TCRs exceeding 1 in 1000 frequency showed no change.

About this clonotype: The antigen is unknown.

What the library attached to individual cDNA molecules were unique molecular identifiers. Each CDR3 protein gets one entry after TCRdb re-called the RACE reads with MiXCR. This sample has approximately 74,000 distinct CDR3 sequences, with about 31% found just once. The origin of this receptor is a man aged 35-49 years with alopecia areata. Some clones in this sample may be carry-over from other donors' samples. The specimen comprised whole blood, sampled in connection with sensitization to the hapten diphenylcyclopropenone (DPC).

The CDR3: CASSHKGGLYSYEQYF. CDR3 DNA sequence: TGTGCCAGCAGTCACAAAGGGGGACTATACTCCTACGAGCAGTACTTC. The chain recombines TRBV28 with TRBJ2-7; a possible D gene is TRBD2 (7 bases). Per the germline V gene, CDR1 is MDHEN and CDR2 is SYDVKM. Trimming cost V 5 bases and J 0 bases, with 17 bases left between them. This CDR3 contains 16 residues.